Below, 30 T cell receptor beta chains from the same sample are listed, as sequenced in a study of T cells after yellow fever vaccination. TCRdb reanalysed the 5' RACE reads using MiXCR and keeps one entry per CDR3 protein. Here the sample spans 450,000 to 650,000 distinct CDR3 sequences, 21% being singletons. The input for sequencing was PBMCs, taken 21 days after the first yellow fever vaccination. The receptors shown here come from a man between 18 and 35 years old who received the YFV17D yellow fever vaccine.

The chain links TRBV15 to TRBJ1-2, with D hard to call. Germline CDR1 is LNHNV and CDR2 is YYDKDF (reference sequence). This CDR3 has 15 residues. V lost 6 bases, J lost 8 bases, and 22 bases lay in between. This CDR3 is CATRDGSTQARGYTF. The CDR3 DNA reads TGTGCCACCAGGGATGGTTCTACCCAGGCGCGGGGCTACACCTTC.

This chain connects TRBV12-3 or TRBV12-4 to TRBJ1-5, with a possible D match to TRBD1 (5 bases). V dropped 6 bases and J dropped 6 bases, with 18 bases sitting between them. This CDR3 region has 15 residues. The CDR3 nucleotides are TGTGCCAGCAGCTACACAGGCTTTGCAGTTCAGCCCCAGCATTTT. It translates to CASSYTGFAVQPQHF.

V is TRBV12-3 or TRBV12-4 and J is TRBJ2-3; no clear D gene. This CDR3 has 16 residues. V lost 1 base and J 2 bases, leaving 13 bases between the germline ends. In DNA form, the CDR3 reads TGTGCCAGCAGTTTAGGGTCTATGGGTCCCACAGATACGCAGTATTTT. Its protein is CASSLGSMGPTDTQYF.

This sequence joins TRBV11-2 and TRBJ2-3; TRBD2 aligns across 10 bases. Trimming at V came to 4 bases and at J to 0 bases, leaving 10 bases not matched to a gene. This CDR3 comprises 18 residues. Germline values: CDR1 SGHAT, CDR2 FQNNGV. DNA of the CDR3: TGTGCCAGCAGCTCGGTAACTAGCGGGGCTTCGAGCACAGATACGCAGTATTTT. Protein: CASSSVTSGASSTDTQYF.

The CDR3 protein is CASSLIGGEAFF. The CDR3, as DNA: TGTGCCAGCAGTTTAATAGGGGGGGAAGCTTTCTTT. The V call is TRBV12-3 or TRBV12-4, the J call TRBJ1-1, with TRBD1 as a possible D gene (6 bases). V shed 2 bases and J shed 8 bases, with 9 bases lying between them. This CDR3 has 12 amino acids.

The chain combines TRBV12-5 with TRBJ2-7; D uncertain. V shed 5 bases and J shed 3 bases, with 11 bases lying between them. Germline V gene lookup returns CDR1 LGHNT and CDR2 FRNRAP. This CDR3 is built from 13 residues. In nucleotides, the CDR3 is TGTGCTAGTGGTATACAAGAGTTCTACGAGCAGTACTTC. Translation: CASGIQEFYEQYF.

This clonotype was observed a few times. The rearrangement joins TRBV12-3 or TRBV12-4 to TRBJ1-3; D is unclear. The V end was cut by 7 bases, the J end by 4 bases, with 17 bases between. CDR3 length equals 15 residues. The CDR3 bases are TGTGCCAGCAAGTTTCAGCGGGCGGACGGAAACACCATATATTTT. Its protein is CASKFQRADGNTIYF.

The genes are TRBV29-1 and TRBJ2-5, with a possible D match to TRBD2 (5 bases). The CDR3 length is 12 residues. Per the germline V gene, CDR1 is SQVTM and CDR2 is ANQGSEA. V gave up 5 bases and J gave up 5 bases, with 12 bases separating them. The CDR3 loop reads CSVLTGWETQYF. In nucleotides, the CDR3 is TGCAGCGTTCTTACGGGGTGGGAGACCCAGTACTTC. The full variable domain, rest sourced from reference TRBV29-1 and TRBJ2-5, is SAVISQKPSRDICQRGTSLTIQCQVDSQVTMMFWYRQQPGQSLTLIATANQGSEATYESGFVIDKFPISRPNLTFSTLTVSNMSPEDSSIYLCSVLTGWETQYFGPGTRLLVL.

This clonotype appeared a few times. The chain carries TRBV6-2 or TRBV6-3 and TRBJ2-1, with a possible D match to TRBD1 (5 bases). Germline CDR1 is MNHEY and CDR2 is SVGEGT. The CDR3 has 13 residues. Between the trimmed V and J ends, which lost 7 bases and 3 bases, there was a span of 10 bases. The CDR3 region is CASTLDNYNEQFF. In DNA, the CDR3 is TGTGCCAGCACCTTGGACAACTACAATGAGCAGTTCTTC.

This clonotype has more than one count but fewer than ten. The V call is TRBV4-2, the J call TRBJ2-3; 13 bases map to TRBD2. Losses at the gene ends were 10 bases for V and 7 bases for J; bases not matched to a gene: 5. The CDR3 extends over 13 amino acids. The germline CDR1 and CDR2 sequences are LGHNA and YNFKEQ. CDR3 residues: CATGTSGVNTQYF. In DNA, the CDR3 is TGTGCCACCGGGACTAGCGGGGTGAATACGCAGTATTTT.

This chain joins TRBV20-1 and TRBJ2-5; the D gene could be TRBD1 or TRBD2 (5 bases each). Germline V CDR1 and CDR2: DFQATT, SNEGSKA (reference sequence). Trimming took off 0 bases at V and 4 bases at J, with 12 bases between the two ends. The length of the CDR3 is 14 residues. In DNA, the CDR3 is TGCAGTGCTAGAGATCCATTGGGGGTAGAGACCCAGTACTTC. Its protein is CSARDPLGVETQYF.

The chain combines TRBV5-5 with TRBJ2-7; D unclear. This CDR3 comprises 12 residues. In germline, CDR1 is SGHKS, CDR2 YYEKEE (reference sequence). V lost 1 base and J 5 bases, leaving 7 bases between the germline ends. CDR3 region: CASSLPGNEQYV. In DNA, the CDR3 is TGTGCCAGCAGCTTGCCAGGAAACGAGCAGTACGTC.

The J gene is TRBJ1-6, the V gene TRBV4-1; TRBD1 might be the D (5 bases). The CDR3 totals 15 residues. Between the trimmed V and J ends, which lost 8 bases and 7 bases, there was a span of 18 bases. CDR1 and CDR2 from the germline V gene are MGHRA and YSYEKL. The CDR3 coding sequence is TGCGCCAGCGGCTCGCCGCAGGGAAGGAATTCACCCCTCCACTTT. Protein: CASGSPQGRNSPLHF.

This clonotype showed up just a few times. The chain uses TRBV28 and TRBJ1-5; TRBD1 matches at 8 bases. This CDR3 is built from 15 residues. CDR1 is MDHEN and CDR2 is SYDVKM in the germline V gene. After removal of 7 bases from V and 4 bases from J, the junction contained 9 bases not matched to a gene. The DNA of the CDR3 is TGTGCCAGCATCAACCTGGACAGGGTGAATCAGCCCCAGCATTTT. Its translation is CASINLDRVNQPQHF.

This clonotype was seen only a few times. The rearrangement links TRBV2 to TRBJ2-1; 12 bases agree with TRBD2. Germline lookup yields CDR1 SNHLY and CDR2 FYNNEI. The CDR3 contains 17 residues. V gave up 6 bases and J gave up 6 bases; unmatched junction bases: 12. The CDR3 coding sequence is TGTGCCAGCAGCTTATTGACTAGCGGGGGTGGGGGCAATGAGCAGTTCTTC. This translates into CASSLLTSGGGGNEQFF.

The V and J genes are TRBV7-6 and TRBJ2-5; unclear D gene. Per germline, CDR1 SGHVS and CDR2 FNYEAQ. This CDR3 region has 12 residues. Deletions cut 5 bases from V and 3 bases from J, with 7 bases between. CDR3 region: CASSAIKETQYF. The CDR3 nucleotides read TGTGCCAGCAGCGCCATAAAAGAGACCCAGTACTTC.

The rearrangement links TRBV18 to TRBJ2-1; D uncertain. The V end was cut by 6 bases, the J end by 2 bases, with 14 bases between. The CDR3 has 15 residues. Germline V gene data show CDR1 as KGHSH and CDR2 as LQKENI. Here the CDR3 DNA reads TGTGCCAGCTCCCCTCGGTCCGGTCCCTACAATGAGCAGTTCTTC. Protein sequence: CASSPRSGPYNEQFF.

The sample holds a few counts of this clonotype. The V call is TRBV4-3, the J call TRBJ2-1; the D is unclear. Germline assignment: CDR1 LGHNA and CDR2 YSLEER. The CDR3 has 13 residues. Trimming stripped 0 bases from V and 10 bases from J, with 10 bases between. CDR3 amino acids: CASSQDQEREQFF. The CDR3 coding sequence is TGCGCCAGCAGCCAAGATCAAGAGAGGGAGCAGTTCTTC.

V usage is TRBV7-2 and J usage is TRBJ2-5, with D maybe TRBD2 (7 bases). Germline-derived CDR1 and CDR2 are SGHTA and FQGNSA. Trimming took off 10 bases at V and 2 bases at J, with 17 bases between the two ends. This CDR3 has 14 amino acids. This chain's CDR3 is CANSIGGGQETQYF. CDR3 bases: TGTGCCAACTCAATAGGGGGGGGGCAAGAGACCCAGTACTTC. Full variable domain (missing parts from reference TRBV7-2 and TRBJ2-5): GAGVSQSPSNKVTEKGKDVELRCDPISGHTALYWYRQSLGQGLEFLIYFQGNSAPDKSGLPSDRFSAERTGGSVSTLTIQRTQQEDSAVYLCANSIGGGQETQYFGPGTRLLVL.

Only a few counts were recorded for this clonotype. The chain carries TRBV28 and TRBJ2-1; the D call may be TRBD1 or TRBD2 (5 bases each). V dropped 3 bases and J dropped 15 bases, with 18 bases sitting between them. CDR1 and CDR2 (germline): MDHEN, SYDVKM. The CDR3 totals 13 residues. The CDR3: CASSFPLAGRGFF. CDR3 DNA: TGTGCCAGCAGTTTCCCCCTCGCAGGGAGAGGGTTCTTC.

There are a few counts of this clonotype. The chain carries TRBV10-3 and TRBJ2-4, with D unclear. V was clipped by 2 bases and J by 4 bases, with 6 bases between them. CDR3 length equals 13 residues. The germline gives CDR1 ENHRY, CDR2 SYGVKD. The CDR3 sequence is CAISEGIKNIQYF. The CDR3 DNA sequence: TGTGCCATCAGTGAGGGCATTAAAAACATTCAGTACTTC.

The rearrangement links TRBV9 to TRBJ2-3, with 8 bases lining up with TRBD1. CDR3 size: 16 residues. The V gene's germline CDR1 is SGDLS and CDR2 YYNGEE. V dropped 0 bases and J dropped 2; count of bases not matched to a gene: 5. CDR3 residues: CASSVGADRVTDTQYF. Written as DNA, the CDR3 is TGTGCCAGCAGCGTAGGTGCGGACAGGGTCACAGATACGCAGTATTTT.

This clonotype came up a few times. The CDR3 here is CASSFWADLNSPLHF. In nucleotides, the CDR3 is TGTGCCAGCAGTTTTTGGGCAGACTTAAATTCACCCCTCCACTTT. This chain joins TRBV12-3 or TRBV12-4 and TRBJ1-6, with D uncertain. V lost 3 bases, J lost 7 bases, and 13 bases lay in between. The CDR3 consists of 15 residues.

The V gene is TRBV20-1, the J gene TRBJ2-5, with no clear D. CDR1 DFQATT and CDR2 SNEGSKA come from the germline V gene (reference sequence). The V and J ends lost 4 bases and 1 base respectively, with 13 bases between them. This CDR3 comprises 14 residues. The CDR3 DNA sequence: TGCAGTGCTAACCCTCGGGCTTCCCAAGAGACCCAGTACTTC. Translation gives CSANPRASQETQYF.

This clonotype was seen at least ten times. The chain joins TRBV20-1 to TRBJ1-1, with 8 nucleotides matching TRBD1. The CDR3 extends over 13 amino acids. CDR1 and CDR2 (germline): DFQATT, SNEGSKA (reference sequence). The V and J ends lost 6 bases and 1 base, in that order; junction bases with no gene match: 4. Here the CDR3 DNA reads TGCAGTGCGCCGGGACAGGCGAACACTGAAGCTTTCTTT. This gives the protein CSAPGQANTEAFF.

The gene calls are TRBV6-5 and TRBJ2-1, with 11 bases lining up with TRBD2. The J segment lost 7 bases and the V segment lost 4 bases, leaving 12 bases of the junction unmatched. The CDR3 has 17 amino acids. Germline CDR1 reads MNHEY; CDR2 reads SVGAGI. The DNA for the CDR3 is TGTGCCAGCAGTTCCGATAGGGGACTAGCGGTATGGAATGAGCAGTTCTTC. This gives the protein CASSSDRGLAVWNEQFF.

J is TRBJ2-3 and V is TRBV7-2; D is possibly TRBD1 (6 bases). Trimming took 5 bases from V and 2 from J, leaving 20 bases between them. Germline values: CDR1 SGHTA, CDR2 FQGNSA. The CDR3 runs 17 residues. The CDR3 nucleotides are TGTGCCAGCAGCCCGTACGGCCCCAGGGGATACACAGATACGCAGTATTTT. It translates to CASSPYGPRGYTDTQYF.

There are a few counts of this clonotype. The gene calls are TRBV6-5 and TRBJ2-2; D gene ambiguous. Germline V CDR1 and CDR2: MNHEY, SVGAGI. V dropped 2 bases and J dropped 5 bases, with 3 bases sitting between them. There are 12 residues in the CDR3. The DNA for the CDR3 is TGTGCCAGCAGTTACGAGACCGGGGAGCTGTTTTTT. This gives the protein CASSYETGELFF.

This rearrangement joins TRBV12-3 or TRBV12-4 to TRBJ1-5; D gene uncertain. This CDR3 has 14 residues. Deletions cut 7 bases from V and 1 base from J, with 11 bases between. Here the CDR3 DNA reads TGTGCCAGCACCCTGGAGGGCAGCAATCAGCCCCAGCATTTT. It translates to CASTLEGSNQPQHF.

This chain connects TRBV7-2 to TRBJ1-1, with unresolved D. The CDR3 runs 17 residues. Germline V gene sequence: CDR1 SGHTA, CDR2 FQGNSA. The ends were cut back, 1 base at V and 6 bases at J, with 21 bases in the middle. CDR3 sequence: CASSLVGARSGSAEAFF. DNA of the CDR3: TGTGCCAGCAGCTTAGTAGGAGCCAGGTCGGGTTCGGCTGAAGCTTTCTTT.